The 6 T cell receptor beta chains in this list originate from one sample, sequenced in a study of tumor-infiltrating lymphocytes in primary liver carcinoma. The template, about 500 ng total RNA, yielded TCR beta cDNA made with a constant-region primer. For TCR beta, libraries were produced by three nested multiplex PCR rounds using slightly modified ARM-PCR. A C-beta reverse primer was combined with TRBV1-TRBV30 forward primers in the first two PCR rounds, and each round had ten to eleven cycles. TCRdb passed the multiplex PCR reads through MiXCR, listing each CDR3 protein once. The profile shows approximately 300,000 distinct CDR3 sequences, approximately 65% of them singletons. Germline DNA was also extracted, and blood RNA was taken from unsorted whole blood. The sample was peripheral blood. Receptors were obtained from a man aged 35-49 years with primary liver carcinoma and hepatitis B virus infection.

Of note for this clonotype: This is likely a read error, given that the CDR3 carries no conserved phenylalanine or tryptophan at its end. No DNA is shown, since the ends of the CDR3 on it are uncertain; the CDR3 is the one TCRdb lists. J is TRBJ2-7 and V is TRBV10-2. In germline, CDR1 is WSHSY, CDR2 SAAADI. The CDR3 has 14 residues if both end residues are counted. CDR3 protein: CASSGGTYSYEQYL.

This clonotype was recorded once. Since a much larger clone is just one base distant, this may be a read error. The V call is TRBV4-2, the J call TRBJ1-6; D gene unclear. This CDR3 has 17 residues. CDR1 is LGHNA, CDR2 YNFKEQ, per germline. The CDR3 is CPSSPETGSTYNSPLHF. The CDR3 nucleotides are TGTCCCAGCAGTCCTGAGACCGGCTCCACCTATAATTCACCCCTCCACTTT.

With regard to this clonotype: Here the CDR3 omits its conserved ending phenylalanine or tryptophan, so a read error is the likely source. The rearrangement uses TRBV10-3 and TRBJ2-3; D is unresolved. CDR1 is ENHRY, CDR2 SYGVKD, per germline. The V end was cut by 0 bases, the J end by 0 bases, with 10 bases between. The CDR3 contains 16 residues. The CDR3 is CAISESGETSTDTQYS. DNA of the CDR3: TGTGCCATCAGTGAGTCGGGCGAGACTAGCACAGATACGCAGTATTCT.

In the case of this clonotype: This may be a read error, as it is one base from a much larger clone. The chain combines TRBV4-1 with TRBJ1-5, with a tentative D call TRBD1 (5 bases). CDR1 and CDR2 (germline): MGHRA, YSYEKL. The CDR3 sequence is 13 residues long. CDR3 loop: CASSQEGGQPRHF. CDR3 sequence (DNA): TGCGCCAGCAGCCAAGAGGGGGGTCAGCCCCGGCATTTT.

As to this clonotype: Lacking the conserved final phenylalanine or tryptophan, this CDR3 likely reflects a read error. No DNA is shown, since the ends of the CDR3 on it are uncertain; the CDR3 is the one TCRdb lists. The chain recombines TRBV5-4 with TRBJ2-2; TRBD2 reflects the table's D call only, with no check against the DNA. Looked up from germline, CDR1 is SGHNT and CDR2 is YYREEE (reference sequence). 18 amino acids form the CDR3, both terminal residues included. The CDR3 spells CASSFGRNRASGAGELSS.

Regarding this clonotype: A much larger clone is a single base away; this may be a read error. The rearrangement links TRBV6-6 to TRBJ1-6; D call uncertain. Looked up from germline, CDR1 is MNHNY and CDR2 is SVGAGI (reference sequence). The CDR3 extends over 14 amino acids. The CDR3 DNA follows: TGTGCCAGCACCCTCCCGGGCAGCCAATTCGCCCTCCAATTT. It specifies CASTLPGSQFALQF.